This T cell receptor beta chain was recovered during a study of blood T cells in healthy people across ages. Looked up from germline, CDR1 is LGHNA and CDR2 is YNFKEQ. Unmatched junction bases numbered 12, after V lost 5 bases and J lost 7 bases. The CDR3 length is 16 residues. Primers used in a second PCR of roughly 7 to 12 cycles were a sample-barcoded 5' primer and a J-beta primer mix. MiXCR, run by TCRdb on the 5' RACE reads, gives a single entry per CDR3 protein. The sample contains hundreds of thousands of distinct CDR3 sequences, more than 40% of which appear only once. This sequence joins TRBV4-2 and TRBJ2-1; the match to TRBD1 covers 9 bases. Sequenced material: blood. The receptor's source is a woman between 55 and 75 years old in good health. The CDR3: CASSKADRGAWNEQFF. The CDR3 nucleotides are TGTGCCAGCAGCAAGGCCGACAGGGGGGCATGGAATGAGCAGTTCTTC.